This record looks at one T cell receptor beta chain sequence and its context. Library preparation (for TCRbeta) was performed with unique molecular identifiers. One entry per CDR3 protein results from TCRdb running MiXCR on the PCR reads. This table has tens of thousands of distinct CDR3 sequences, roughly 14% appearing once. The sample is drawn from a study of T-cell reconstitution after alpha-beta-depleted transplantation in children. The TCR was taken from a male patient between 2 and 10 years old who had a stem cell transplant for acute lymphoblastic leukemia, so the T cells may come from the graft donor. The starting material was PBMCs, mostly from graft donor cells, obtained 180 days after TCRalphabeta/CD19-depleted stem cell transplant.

The CDR3 protein is CASSLKINQPQHF. The CDR3 DNA follows: TGTGCCAGCAGTTTAAAGATCAATCAGCCCCAGCATTTT. The chain carries TRBV12-3 or TRBV12-4 and TRBJ1-5; D uncertain. The CDR3 totals 13 residues. V lost 2 bases and J 3 bases, leaving 5 bases between the germline ends.